This entry is about one TCR beta chain. As yet, its antigen is unknown. The CDR3 totals 15 residues. The ends lost 6 bases at V and 2 bases at J; junction bases unmatched: 6. Germline CDR1 and CDR2: SNHLY and FYNNEI. Time point here: blood 4 weeks post-SBRT, at nephrectomy. Stated treatment: 15 Gy SBRT to primary tumor, nephrectomy 4 weeks later. Clones were read by immunoSEQ multiplex PCR, and TCRdb kept only the in-frame ones, dropping some. The sample records 150,000 to 200,000 clones, 88% being singletons. The sample belongs to a study of radiation and T cells in renal cell carcinoma. General study results and limits: Pretreatment tumor biopsies were lacking, so baseline clonotypes are unknown.

This clonotype was sampled from a woman in her forties or fifties with renal cell carcinoma. The sample here was blood, taken from a patient whose treatment included radiotherapy and nephrectomy. The V call is TRBV2, the J call TRBJ2-2, with TRBD1 matching 7 bases. Here the CDR3 reads CASRTQGLNTGELFF. For the CDR3, the DNA is TGTGCCAGCAGGACACAGGGGCTAAACACCGGGGAGCTGTTTTTT.